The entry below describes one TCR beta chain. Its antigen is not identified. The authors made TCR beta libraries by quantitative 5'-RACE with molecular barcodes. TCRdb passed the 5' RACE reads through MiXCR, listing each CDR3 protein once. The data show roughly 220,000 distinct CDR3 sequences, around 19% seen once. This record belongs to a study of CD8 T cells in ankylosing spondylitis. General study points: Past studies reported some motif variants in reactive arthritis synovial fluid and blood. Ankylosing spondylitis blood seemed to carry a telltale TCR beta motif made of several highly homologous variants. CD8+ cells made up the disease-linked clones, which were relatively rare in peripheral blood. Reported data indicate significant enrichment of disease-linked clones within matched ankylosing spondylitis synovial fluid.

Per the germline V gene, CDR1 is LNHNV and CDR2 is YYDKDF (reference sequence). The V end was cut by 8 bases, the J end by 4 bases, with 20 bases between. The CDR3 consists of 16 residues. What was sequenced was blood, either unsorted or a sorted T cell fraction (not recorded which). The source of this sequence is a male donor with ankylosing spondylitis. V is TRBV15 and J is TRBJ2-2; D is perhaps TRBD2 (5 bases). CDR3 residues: CATAPGWSVGTGELFF. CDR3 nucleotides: TGTGCCACCGCCCCGGGGTGGAGCGTAGGCACCGGGGAGCTGTTTTTT.